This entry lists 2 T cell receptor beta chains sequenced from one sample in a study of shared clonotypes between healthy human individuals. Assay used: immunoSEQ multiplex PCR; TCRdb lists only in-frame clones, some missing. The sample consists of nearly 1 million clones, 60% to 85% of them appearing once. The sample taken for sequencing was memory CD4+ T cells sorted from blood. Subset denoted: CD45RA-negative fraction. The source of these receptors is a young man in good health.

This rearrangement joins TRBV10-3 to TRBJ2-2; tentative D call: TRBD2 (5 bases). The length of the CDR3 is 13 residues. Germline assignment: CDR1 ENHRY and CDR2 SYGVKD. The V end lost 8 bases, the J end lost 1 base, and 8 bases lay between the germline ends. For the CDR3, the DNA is TGTGCCATCCCCGGGAAGAACACCGGGGAGCTGTTTTTT. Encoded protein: CAIPGKNTGELFF.

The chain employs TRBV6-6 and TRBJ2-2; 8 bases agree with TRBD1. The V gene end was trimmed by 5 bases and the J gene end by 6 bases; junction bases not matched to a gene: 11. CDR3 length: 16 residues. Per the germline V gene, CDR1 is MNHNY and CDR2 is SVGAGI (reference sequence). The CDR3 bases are TGTGCCAGCAGTGCCCCCGACAGGGGACAGTCCGGGGAGCTGTTTTTT. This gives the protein CASSAPDRGQSGELFF.